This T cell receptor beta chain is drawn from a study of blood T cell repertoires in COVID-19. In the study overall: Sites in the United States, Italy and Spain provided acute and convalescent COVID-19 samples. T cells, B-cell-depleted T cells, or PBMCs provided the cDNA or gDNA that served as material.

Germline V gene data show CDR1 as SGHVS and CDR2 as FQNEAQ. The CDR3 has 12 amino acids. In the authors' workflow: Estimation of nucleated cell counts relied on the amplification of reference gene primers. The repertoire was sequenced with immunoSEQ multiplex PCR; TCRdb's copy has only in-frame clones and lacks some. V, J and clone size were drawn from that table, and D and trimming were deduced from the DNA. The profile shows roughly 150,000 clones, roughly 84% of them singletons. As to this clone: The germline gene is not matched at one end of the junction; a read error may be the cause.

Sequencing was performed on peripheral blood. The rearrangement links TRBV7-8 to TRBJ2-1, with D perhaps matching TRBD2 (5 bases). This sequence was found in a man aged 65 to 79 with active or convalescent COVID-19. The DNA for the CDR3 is TGTGTCAGCAGCCCTTGGACTGCGGAGCAGTTCTTC. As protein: CVSSPWTAEQFF.